One and the same sample provided the 17 T cell receptor beta chains below, sequenced in a study of blood T cell repertoires in COVID-19. Libraries were prepared by immunoSEQ multiplex PCR; TCRdb keeps only in-frame clonotypes and omits some of them. The sample holds roughly 200,000 clones, about 82% seen once. Sample: peripheral blood. Receptor source: a man in his sixties or seventies with active or convalescent COVID-19.

The V call is TRBV5-1, the J call TRBJ1-1, with D tentatively TRBD1 (6 bases). With 3 bases removed from V and 3 bases from J, the gap between germline ends came to 9 bases. Germline CDR1 and CDR2: SGHRS and YFSETQ. The CDR3 loop spans 13 amino acids. This chain's CDR3 is CASSYDRHTEAFF. CDR3 coding DNA: TGCGCCAGCAGCTACGACAGGCACACTGAAGCTTTCTTT.

The chain employs TRBV18 and TRBJ1-2; no definite D call. This CDR3 spans 13 amino acids. Germline-derived CDR1 and CDR2 are KGHSH and LQKENI. The V end lost 0 bases, the J end lost 7 bases, and 9 bases lay between the germline ends. CDR3 region: CASSPPAEAGYTF. The DNA of the CDR3 is TGTGCCAGCTCACCACCGGCGGAGGCTGGCTACACCTTC.

The chain couples TRBV2 to TRBJ2-1; 8 bases agree with TRBD2. CDR1 SNHLY and CDR2 FYNNEI come from the germline V gene. The junction had 5 bases not matched to a gene; V was cut back by 4 bases and J by 3 bases. The CDR3 is 15 residues long. The CDR3 sequence is CASSVDLAGYNEQFF. In DNA, the CDR3 is TGTGCCAGCAGTGTCGATCTAGCGGGCTACAATGAGCAGTTCTTC.

The chain carries TRBV18 and TRBJ1-2; 9 bases are shared with TRBD1. The CDR3 sequence is 14 residues long. Per germline, CDR1 KGHSH and CDR2 LQKENI. Trimming cost V 2 bases and J 4 bases; bases outside gene matches: 2. The CDR3 region is CASSPSGQGYGYTF. The CDR3 DNA sequence: TGTGCCAGCTCACCATCGGGACAGGGCTATGGCTACACCTTC.

The chain links TRBV5-6 to TRBJ1-3; TRBD1 might be the D (5 bases). The germline V gene has CDR1 SGHDT and CDR2 YYEEEE. The CDR3 runs 17 residues. With 4 bases removed from V and 3 bases from J, the gap between germline ends came to 20 bases. CDR3 protein: CASSPSRRGVSGNTIYF. Here the CDR3 DNA reads TGTGCCAGCAGCCCCAGCCGAAGGGGTGTTAGTGGAAACACCATATATTTT.

The chain joins TRBV24-1 to TRBJ1-1; D uncertain. The V and J ends lost 3 bases and 4 bases respectively, with 11 bases between them. CDR1 is KGHDR, CDR2 SFDVKD, per germline. This CDR3 has 14 amino acids. The CDR3: CATSDQEGFTEAFF. The CDR3 coding sequence is TGTGCCACCAGTGATCAGGAGGGATTCACTGAAGCTTTCTTT.

This sequence joins TRBV4-3 and TRBJ1-1, with TRBD1 as a possible D gene (5 bases). Germline loops: CDR1 LGHNA, CDR2 YSLEER. This CDR3 has 16 residues. V lost 0 bases and J 3 bases, leaving 14 bases between the germline ends. CDR3 in amino acids: CASSQDLRQLYTEAFF. In DNA, the CDR3 is TGCGCCAGCAGCCAAGATTTACGACAGCTATACACTGAAGCTTTCTTT.

The V gene is TRBV27, the J gene TRBJ2-1; 8 nucleotides match TRBD1. J lost 0 bases, V lost 6 bases, and 4 bases had no gene match. CDR3 length: 15 residues. Germline V gene data show CDR1 as MNHEY and CDR2 as SMNVEV (reference sequence). CDR3 protein: CASSRDRTSYNEQFF. CDR3 coding DNA: TGTGCCAGCAGCCGGGACAGGACCTCCTACAATGAGCAGTTCTTC.

The rearrangement joins TRBV7-9 to TRBJ2-3, with 8 bases that match TRBD2. The CDR3 totals 17 residues. Germline CDR1 reads SEHNR; CDR2 reads FQNEAQ (reference sequence). The junction had 16 bases not matched to a gene; V was cut back by 5 bases and J by 6 bases. Written as DNA, the CDR3 is TGTGCCAGCAGCCCGCGGGGGGCGGCACTAGAGGTGGATACGCAGTATTTT. As protein: CASSPRGAALEVDTQYF.

The rearrangement links TRBV27 to TRBJ1-6; 10 positions agree with TRBD1. The length of the CDR3 is 16 residues. Germline V lookup: CDR1 MNHEY, CDR2 SMNVEV (reference sequence). Trimming took 1 base from V and 8 from J; bases not matched to a gene: 5. Here the CDR3 reads CASSLYGDRGHSPLHF. In nucleotides, the CDR3 is TGTGCCAGCAGTTTATATGGGGACAGGGGTCATTCACCCCTCCACTTT.

This sequence joins TRBV18 and TRBJ1-2, with D perhaps TRBD1 (6 bases). V was cut by 8 bases and J by 5 bases, with 24 bases left in between. In germline, CDR1 is KGHSH, CDR2 LQKENI. The CDR3 runs to 16 residues. The CDR3 nucleotides read TGTGCCAGCCGCTCCGGCCGGGGGGCCCTAATTTATGGCTACACCTTC. It yields the protein CASRSGRGALIYGYTF.

The chain recombines TRBV19 with TRBJ1-2; D not certain. Germline V lookup: CDR1 LNHDA, CDR2 SQIVND (reference sequence). V lost 2 bases, J lost 4 bases, and 14 bases lay in between. The CDR3 has 15 residues. The CDR3, as DNA: TGTGCCAGTAGTATAACTGGAGATCTAAGCTATGGCTACACCTTC. It specifies CASSITGDLSYGYTF.

V and J are TRBV5-1 and TRBJ1-2; D unresolved. Trimming cost V 0 bases and J 8 bases, with 8 bases left between them. This CDR3 is built from 12 residues. Germline assignment: CDR1 SGHRS and CDR2 YFSETQ. The CDR3 loop reads CASSLDGMGYTF. The CDR3 DNA reads TGCGCCAGCAGCTTGGACGGGATGGGCTACACCTTC.

The chain is built from TRBV18 and TRBJ1-2; D not resolved. This CDR3 region has 15 residues. Germline CDR1 is KGHSH and CDR2 is LQKENI. Trimming removed 3 bases at V and 0 bases at J, with 11 bases between. CDR3 in DNA: TGTGCCAGCTCACCCGGACTGCAAGCTAACTATGGCTACACCTTC. Protein sequence: CASSPGLQANYGYTF.

The V and J genes are TRBV5-5 and TRBJ1-1; D call uncertain. V dropped 2 bases and J dropped 4 bases, with 9 bases sitting between them. This CDR3 spans 13 amino acids. The V gene's germline CDR1 is SGHKS and CDR2 YYEKEE (reference sequence). Written as DNA, the CDR3 is TGTGCCAGCAGCTTTGAGGAGACCACTGAAGCTTTCTTT. Translation gives CASSFEETTEAFF.

The rearrangement uses TRBV30 and TRBJ2-1; the match to TRBD2 covers 7 bases. The V gene end was trimmed by 5 bases and the J gene end by 9 bases; junction bases not matched to a gene: 13. The CDR3 consists of 14 residues. CDR1 and CDR2 (germline): GTSNPN, SVGIG (reference sequence). The CDR3 DNA reads TGTGCCTGGGGCACCAGACTAGCTTTAGGTGAGCAGTTCTTC. Its protein is CAWGTRLALGEQFF.

In this sample, this clone turned up many times. This chain links TRBV18 with TRBJ1-1; 9 nucleotides match TRBD1. The J segment lost 0 bases and the V segment lost 4 bases, leaving 6 bases of the junction unmatched. CDR1 KGHSH and CDR2 LQKENI come from the germline V gene. This CDR3 contains 16 residues. The CDR3 loop reads CASSLQGQGMNTEAFF. The CDR3 bases are TGTGCCAGCTCACTCCAAGGACAGGGGATGAACACTGAAGCTTTCTTT.